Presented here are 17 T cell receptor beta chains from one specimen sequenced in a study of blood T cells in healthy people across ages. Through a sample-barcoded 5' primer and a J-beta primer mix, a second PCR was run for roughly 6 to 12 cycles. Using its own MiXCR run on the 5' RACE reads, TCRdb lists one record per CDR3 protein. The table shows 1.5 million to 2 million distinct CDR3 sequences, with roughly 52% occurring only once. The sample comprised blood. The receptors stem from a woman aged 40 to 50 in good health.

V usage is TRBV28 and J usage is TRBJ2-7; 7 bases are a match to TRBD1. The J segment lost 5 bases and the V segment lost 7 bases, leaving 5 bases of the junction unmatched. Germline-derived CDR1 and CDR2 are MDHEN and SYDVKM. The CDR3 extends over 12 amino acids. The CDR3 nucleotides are TGTGCCAGCACTCCGAGGGGGCACGAGCAGTACTTC. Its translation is CASTPRGHEQYF.

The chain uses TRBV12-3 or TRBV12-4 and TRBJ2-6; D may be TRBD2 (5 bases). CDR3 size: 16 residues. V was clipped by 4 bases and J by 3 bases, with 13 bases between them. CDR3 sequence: CASSYVGIFGANVLTF. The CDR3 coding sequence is TGTGCCAGCAGTTATGTCGGGATTTTTGGGGCCAACGTCCTGACTTTC.

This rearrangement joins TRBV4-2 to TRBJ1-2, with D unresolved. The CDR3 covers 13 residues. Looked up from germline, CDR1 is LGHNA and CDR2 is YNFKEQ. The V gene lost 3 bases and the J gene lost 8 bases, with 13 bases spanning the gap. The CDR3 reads CASSQDGSKGYTF. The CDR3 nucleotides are TGTGCCAGCAGCCAGGACGGGTCTAAGGGCTACACCTTC.

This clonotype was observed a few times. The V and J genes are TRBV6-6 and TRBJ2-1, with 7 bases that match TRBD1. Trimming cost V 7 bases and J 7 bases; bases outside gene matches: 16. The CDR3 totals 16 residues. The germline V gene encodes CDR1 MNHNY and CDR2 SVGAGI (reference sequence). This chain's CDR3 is CASTRSVAGGRNEQFF. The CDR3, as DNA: TGTGCCAGCACTCGGTCCGTGGCAGGGGGTAGGAATGAGCAGTTCTTC.

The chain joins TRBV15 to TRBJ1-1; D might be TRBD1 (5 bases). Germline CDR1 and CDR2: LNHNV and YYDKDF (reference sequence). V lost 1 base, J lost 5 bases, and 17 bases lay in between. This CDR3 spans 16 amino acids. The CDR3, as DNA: TGTGCCACCAGCAGAGCCACAGGTCCCGGGGGAACTGAAGCTTTCTTT. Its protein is CATSRATGPGGTEAFF.

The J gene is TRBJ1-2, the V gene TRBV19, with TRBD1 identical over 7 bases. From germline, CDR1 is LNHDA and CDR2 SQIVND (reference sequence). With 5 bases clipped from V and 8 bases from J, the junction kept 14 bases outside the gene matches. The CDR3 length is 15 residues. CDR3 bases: TGTGCCAGTAGTCACCAGCAGGGGGATTCTTACGGCTACACCTTC. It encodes CASSHQQGDSYGYTF.

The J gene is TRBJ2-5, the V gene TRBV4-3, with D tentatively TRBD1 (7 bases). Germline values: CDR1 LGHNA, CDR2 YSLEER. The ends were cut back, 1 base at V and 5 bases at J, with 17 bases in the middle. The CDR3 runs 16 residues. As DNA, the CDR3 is TGCGCCAGCAGCCAAGCACTGACAGGGAGGTTGGAGACCCAGTACTTC. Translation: CASSQALTGRLETQYF.

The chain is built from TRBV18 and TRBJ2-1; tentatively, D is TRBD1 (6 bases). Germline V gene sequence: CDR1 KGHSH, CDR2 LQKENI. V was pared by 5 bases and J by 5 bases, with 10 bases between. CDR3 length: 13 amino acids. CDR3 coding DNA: TGTGCCAGCTCATTAAGACAGGACAATGAGCAGTTCTTC. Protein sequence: CASSLRQDNEQFF.

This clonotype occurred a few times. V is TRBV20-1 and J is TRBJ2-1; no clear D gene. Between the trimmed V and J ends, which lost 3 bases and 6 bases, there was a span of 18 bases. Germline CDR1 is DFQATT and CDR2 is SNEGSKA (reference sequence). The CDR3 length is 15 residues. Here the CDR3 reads CSARGPVGRGNEQFF. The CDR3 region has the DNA TGCAGTGCTAGGGGTCCGGTGGGCCGCGGCAATGAGCAGTTCTTC.

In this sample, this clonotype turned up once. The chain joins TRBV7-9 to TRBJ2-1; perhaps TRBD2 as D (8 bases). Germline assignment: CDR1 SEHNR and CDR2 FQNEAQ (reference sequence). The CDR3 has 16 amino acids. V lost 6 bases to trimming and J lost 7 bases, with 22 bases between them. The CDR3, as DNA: TGTGCCAGCAGACCCATCGGGAGGGGGCGGGAGAATGAGCAGTTCTTC. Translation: CASRPIGRGRENEQFF.

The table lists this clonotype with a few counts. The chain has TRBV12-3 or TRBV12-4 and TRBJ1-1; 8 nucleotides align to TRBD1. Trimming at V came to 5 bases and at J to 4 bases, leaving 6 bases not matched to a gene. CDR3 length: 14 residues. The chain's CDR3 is CASSDRGLSTEAFF. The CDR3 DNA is TGTGCCAGCAGTGACAGGGGATTGAGCACTGAAGCTTTCTTT.

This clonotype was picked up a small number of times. DNA for the CDR3: TGTGCCAGCTCATCAGATTGGGGAGGCCACAATGAGCAGTTCTTC. It codes for CASSSDWGGHNEQFF. The gene calls are TRBV18 and TRBJ2-1, with a weak D call TRBD2 (6 bases). Germline V gene sequence: CDR1 KGHSH, CDR2 LQKENI. The V end lost 5 bases, the J end lost 5 bases, and 16 bases lay between the germline ends. The CDR3 runs 15 residues.

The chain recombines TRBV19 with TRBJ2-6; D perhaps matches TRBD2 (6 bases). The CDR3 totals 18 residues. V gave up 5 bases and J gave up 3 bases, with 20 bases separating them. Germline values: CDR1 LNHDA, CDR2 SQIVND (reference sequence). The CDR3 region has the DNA TGTGCCAGTAGTCCGCCTTTGGAGGGCCCAGGTGGGGCCAACGTCCTGACTTTC. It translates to CASSPPLEGPGGANVLTF.

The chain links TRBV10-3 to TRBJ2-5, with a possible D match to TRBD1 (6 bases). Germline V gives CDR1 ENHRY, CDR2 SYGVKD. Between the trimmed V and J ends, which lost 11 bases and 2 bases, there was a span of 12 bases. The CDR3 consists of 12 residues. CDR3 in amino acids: CAAGDNQETQYF. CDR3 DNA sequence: TGTGCCGCCGGGGACAATCAAGAGACCCAGTACTTC.

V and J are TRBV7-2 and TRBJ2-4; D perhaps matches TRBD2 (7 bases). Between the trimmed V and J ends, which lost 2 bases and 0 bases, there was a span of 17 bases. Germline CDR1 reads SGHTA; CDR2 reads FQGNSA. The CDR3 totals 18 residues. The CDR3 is CASSLRGGQGLAKNIQYF. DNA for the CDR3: TGTGCCAGCAGCTTAAGGGGAGGGCAGGGGTTAGCCAAAAACATTCAGTACTTC.

For the CDR3, the DNA is TGCGCCAGCAGCCAAGGAAGTCCGTCCTTTGATGGCTACACCTTC. Its translation: CASSQGSPSFDGYTF. The gene calls are TRBV4-1 and TRBJ1-2; D gene unclear. Germline lookup yields CDR1 MGHRA and CDR2 YSYEKL. Trimming shortened V by 1 base and J by 6 bases, and 15 bases separated the two germline ends. The CDR3 is 15 amino acids.

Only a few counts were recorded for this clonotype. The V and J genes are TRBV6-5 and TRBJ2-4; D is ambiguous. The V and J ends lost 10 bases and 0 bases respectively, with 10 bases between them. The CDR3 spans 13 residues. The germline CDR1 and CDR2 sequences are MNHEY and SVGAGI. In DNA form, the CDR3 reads TGTGCCACCCAACCAGTAGCCAAAAACATTCAGTACTTC. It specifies CATQPVAKNIQYF.